What follows are 10 T cell receptor beta chains derived from one specimen sequenced in a study of vaccination and CD4 T cells after COVID-19. Treatment indicated: approximately 10-day PBMC culture with coronavirus spike peptide pools or control peptides (ViraFEST assay). An Oncomine TCR Beta short-read assay was used to sequence the DNA from cultured CD4+ T cells. TCRdb re-called the PCR reads with MiXCR, one entry per CDR3 protein. The sample has around 20,000 distinct CDR3 sequences, under 55% seen once; the top ten hold roughly 6.3%. The antigens of these receptors remain unknown. This material consisted of CD4+ T cells from blood, cultured in vitro, taken before SARS-CoV-2 vaccination. All receptors come from a human donor who had recovered from COVID-19.

The chain links TRBV30 to TRBJ2-3; 7 nucleotides agree with TRBD2. The J segment lost 6 bases and the V segment lost 0 bases, leaving 6 bases of the junction unmatched. The CDR3 covers 14 residues. Per germline, CDR1 GTSNPN and CDR2 SVGIG (reference sequence). CDR3 nucleotides: TGTGCCTGGAGTGTATTGGGGGAGGGGGATACGCAGTATTTT. Translating gives CAWSVLGEGDTQYF.

This chain connects TRBV24-1 to TRBJ2-4, with 8 bases aligning to TRBD1. Germline lookup yields CDR1 KGHDR and CDR2 SFDVKD. V dropped 3 bases and J dropped 8; count of bases not matched to a gene: 14. This CDR3 contains 17 residues. The CDR3, as DNA: TGTGCCACCAGTGATCCCAACCCTAGGACAGGGCGGGACATTCAGTACTTC. This codes for CATSDPNPRTGRDIQYF.

This clonotype appeared a few times. This rearrangement joins TRBV30 to TRBJ1-1; no clear D. V was shortened by 1 base and J by 6 bases, with 6 bases between the two germline ends. There are 11 residues in the CDR3. Germline lookup yields CDR1 GTSNPN and CDR2 SVGIG (reference sequence). The CDR3 region is CAWSGAAEAFF. In DNA, the CDR3 is TGTGCCTGGAGTGGGGCGGCTGAAGCTTTCTTT.

This clonotype came up a few times. This chain links TRBV20-1 with TRBJ2-1; 13 nucleotides line up with TRBD2. The V gene's germline CDR1 is DFQATT and CDR2 SNEGSKA (reference sequence). The ends lost 4 bases at V and 0 bases at J; junction bases unmatched: 9. The CDR3 is 18 residues long. CDR3 loop: CSAIPGTSGTNSYNEQFF. In DNA form, the CDR3 reads TGCAGTGCTATCCCCGGGACTAGCGGGACGAACTCCTACAATGAGCAGTTCTTC.

This chain connects TRBV20-1 to TRBJ2-3; 8 bases line up with TRBD2. After removal of 0 bases from V and 3 bases from J, the junction contained 8 bases not matched to a gene. The CDR3 is made up of 16 amino acids. CDR1 is DFQATT and CDR2 is SNEGSKA in the germline V gene (reference sequence). CDR3 bases: TGCAGTGCTAGAGACTGGGCGGGAGGCGGAACAGATACGCAGTATTTT. This translates into CSARDWAGGGTDTQYF.

This clonotype has only a few counts. V is TRBV11-3 and J is TRBJ2-2; tentatively, D is TRBD1 (6 bases). This CDR3 region has 16 residues. V was pared by 0 bases and J by 4 bases, with 12 bases between. Germline V gene lookup returns CDR1 SGHNT and CDR2 YENEEA. CDR3 protein: CASSLDLTGITGELFF. The CDR3 nucleotides read TGTGCCAGCAGCTTAGATCTAACAGGGATCACCGGGGAGCTGTTTTTT. The complete variable domain, with remaining parts taken from reference TRBV11-3 and TRBJ2-2, reads EAGVVQSPRYKIIEKKQPVAFWCNPISGHNTLYWYLQNLGQGPELLIRYENEEAVDDSQLPKDRFSAERLKGVDSTLKIQPAELGDSAVYLCASSLDLTGITGELFFGEGSRLTVL.

The chain links TRBV15 to TRBJ1-2; D uncertain. Germline V gene data show CDR1 as LNHNV and CDR2 as YYDKDF (reference sequence). The V gene lost 1 base and the J gene lost 2 bases, with 5 bases spanning the gap. This CDR3 contains 13 residues. This CDR3 is CATSRVANYGYTF. For the CDR3, the DNA is TGTGCCACCAGCAGAGTTGCCAACTATGGCTACACCTTC.

The rearrangement links TRBV18 to TRBJ1-6; D is uncertain. CDR1 KGHSH and CDR2 LQKENI come from the germline V gene. Trimming cost V 2 bases and J 8 bases, with 10 bases left between them. The CDR3 is 14 residues long. The CDR3 spells CASSPIAEDSPLHF. The CDR3 region has the DNA TGTGCCAGCTCACCAATCGCGGAAGATTCACCCCTCCACTTT.

The chain has TRBV5-4 and TRBJ1-2; 8 bases are shared with TRBD1. The CDR3 sequence is 15 residues long. The junction had 10 bases not matched to a gene; V was cut back by 3 bases and J by 6 bases. CDR1 and CDR2 from the germline V gene are SGHNT and YYREEE (reference sequence). This CDR3 is CASSSGGTGSNGYTF. Written as DNA, the CDR3 is TGTGCCAGCAGCTCAGGAGGGACAGGATCGAATGGCTACACCTTC.

The chain joins TRBV19 to TRBJ2-7; TRBD2 is a possible D gene (5 bases). Trimming took 2 bases from V and 2 from J, leaving 10 bases between them. Germline assignment: CDR1 LNHDA and CDR2 SQIVND (reference sequence). The CDR3 is 14 residues long. The CDR3 sequence: CASSISGPPYEQYF. In DNA, the CDR3 is TGTGCCAGTAGTATAAGCGGCCCGCCCTACGAGCAGTACTTC.